A selection of T cell receptor beta chains follows, all from one sample in a study of blood T cell repertoires in COVID-19. Libraries were prepared by immunoSEQ multiplex PCR; TCRdb keeps only in-frame clonotypes and omits some of them. The table shows more than 300,000 clones, with around nine tenths occurring only once. Sequencing was done on a sample of PBMCs or T cells enriched from blood (not recorded which). These receptor sequences come from a woman in her twenties or thirties who had recovered from COVID-19. The CDR3 runs from the conserved cysteine through the conserved F or W. Each record gives: D gene, V gene, J gene, clone size, CDR3 DNA, CDR3 protein. The D gene is left open where the match is weak. Some rows have no size entry. The others give once, few or many, or a class for an expanded clone.

TRBD1,TRBV29-1,TRBJ1-1,once,TGCAGCGTGGAAGGGACAGCCTCCGGGCCTGAAGCTTTCTTT,CSVEGTASGPEAFF
NA,TRBV29-1,TRBJ1-1,NA,TGCAGCGTGACACAGAGCATGAACACTGAAGCTTTCTTT,CSVTQSMNTEAFF
NA,TRBV29-1,TRBJ1-1,NA,TGCAGCGTTGGGGGACAAATGAACACTGAAGCTTTCTTT,CSVGGQMNTEAFF
NA,TRBV2,TRBJ1-5,NA,TGTGCCAGCAGTGAATACAGGAGCAATCAGCCCCAGCATTTT,CASSEYRSNQPQHF
TRBD1,TRBV2,TRBJ1-6,NA,TGTGCCAGCAGTGTGACAGGGAGTAATTCACCCCTCCACTTT,CASSVTGSNSPLHF
NA,TRBV11-2,TRBJ1-2,NA,TGTGCCAGCAGCGCGAGCGGGTTCACGGTTATCTATGGCTACACCTTC,CASSASGFTVIYGYTF
NA,TRBV7-6,TRBJ1-1,NA,TGTGCCAGCAGCGAAGGAACGGGGGGCTCGGACACTGAAGCTTTCTTT,CASSEGTGGSDTEAFF
NA,TRBV12-3/TRBV12-4,TRBJ1-2,NA,TGTGCCAGCAGTTTTGGGGCCGGCTACACCTTC,CASSFGAGYTF
NA,TRBV4-2,TRBJ2-4,NA,TGTGCCAGCAGCCAAGGAACAGAGACCCTAGCCAAAAACATTCAGTACTTC,CASSQGTETLAKNIQYF
TRBD1,TRBV4-2,TRBJ1-1,NA,TGTGCCAGCAGCCAAGGCGGACAGGGGAACACTGAAGCTTTCTTT,CASSQGGQGNTEAFF
TRBD1,TRBV30,TRBJ2-7,NA,TGTGCCTGGAGCCGAAAGACAGGGGCGTCCTACGAGCAGTACTTC,CAWSRKTGASYEQYF
TRBD1,TRBV12-3/TRBV12-4,TRBJ1-3,once,TGTGCCAGCGCAGACAGGGGGGGTGGCACCATATATTTT,CASADRGGGTIYF
NA,TRBV6-5,TRBJ2-3,NA,TGTGCCAGCAGTACTACGACAGTTAGCACAGATACGCAGTATTTT,CASSTTTVSTDTQYF
NA,TRBV10-3,TRBJ2-5,NA,TGTGCCATCAGTGTCACCGGCCAAGAGACCCAGTACTTC,CAISVTGQETQYF
TRBD1,TRBV3-1/TRBV3-2,TRBJ2-2,NA,TGTGCCAGCAGGGGACATGACAGGGTGAACACCGGGGAGCTGTTTTTT,CASRGHDRVNTGELFF
TRBD1,TRBV10-3,TRBJ1-1,NA,TGTGCCATCAAGCAGGGGGGCATGAACACTGAAGCTTTCTTT,CAIKQGGMNTEAFF
NA,TRBV7-9,TRBJ1-3,NA,TGTGCCAGCAGCTCACAGATACACTCTGGAAACACCATATATTTT,CASSSQIHSGNTIYF
TRBD1,TRBV9,TRBJ1-4,NA,TGTGCCAGCAGCTCGGGACAGGGGAAGGAAAAACTGTTTTTT,CASSSGQGKEKLFF
NA,TRBV6-2/TRBV6-3,TRBJ1-5,NA,TGTGCCAGCAGTTACCAGACAGGAAATTATAGCAATCAGCCCCAGCATTTT,CASSYQTGNYSNQPQHF
TRBD1,TRBV11-2,TRBJ2-2,NA,TGTGCCAGCAGCTTATCGACAGGGGGGACCGGGGAGCTGTTTTTT,CASSLSTGGTGELFF
TRBD1,TRBV27,TRBJ2-4,NA,TGTGCCAGCAGTTTAAGGGGAGGACAGGGGCACATTCAGTACTTC,CASSLRGGQGHIQYF
NA,TRBV19,TRBJ2-7,NA,TGTGCCAGTAGTAACTCCCCCAAGTTAGACTACGAGCAGTACTTC,CASSNSPKLDYEQYF
TRBD1,TRBV25-1,TRBJ1-1,NA,TGTGCCAGCAGCAACCCGACAGGGGGGGGAACTGAAGCTTTCTTT,CASSNPTGGGTEAFF
NA,TRBV27,TRBJ1-5,once,TGTGCCAGCAGTTTTGTGGGGCGAGGCAATCAGCCCCAGCATTTT,CASSFVGRGNQPQHF
TRBD1,TRBV7-3,TRBJ1-2,NA,TGTGCCAGCAGCCCTCTAGGGGGCCCTCGGGCTGGCTACACCTTC,CASSPLGGPRAGYTF
TRBD1,TRBV25-1,TRBJ1-2,NA,TGTGCCAGCAGTGGACAGGGGCCGACCGGCTATGGCTACACCTTC,CASSGQGPTGYGYTF
NA,TRBV5-6,TRBJ1-2,NA,TGTGCCAGCGCAATCGGGTTAGGAAGCAACTATGGCTACACCTTC,CASAIGLGSNYGYTF
NA,TRBV6-2/TRBV6-3,TRBJ1-2,NA,TGTGCCAGCAGTCTAGGTTCTTATGGCTACACCTTC,CASSLGSYGYTF
NA,TRBV7-9,TRBJ2-1,NA,TGTGCCAGCAGCTTAGTTCGGCAGGCCCAATACAATGAGCAGTTCTTC,CASSLVRQAQYNEQFF
NA,TRBV27,TRBJ1-5,NA,TGTGCCAGCAGCCCGGTACTTAGCAATCAGCCCCAGCATTTT,CASSPVLSNQPQHF
NA,TRBV2,TRBJ2-7,NA,TGTGCCAGCAGTGAACGTCTAGCTAGGAGAGAGCAGTACTTC,CASSERLARREQYF
TRBD2,TRBV19,TRBJ2-1,NA,TGTGCCAGTAGTATGCTAGCGGGGGGGGGAAGCTCCTACAATGAGCAGTTCTTC,CASSMLAGGGSSYNEQFF
TRBD2,TRBV6-2/TRBV6-3,TRBJ2-5,NA,TGTGCCAGCAGCACTAGCGGGTACCAAGAGACCCAGTACTTC,CASSTSGYQETQYF
TRBD1,TRBV4-1,TRBJ2-7,NA,TGCGCCAGCAGCCAACTGGGACAGGGTGACTACGAGCAGTACTTC,CASSQLGQGDYEQYF
TRBD2,TRBV6-4,TRBJ2-1,NA,TGTGCCAGCGCGACTAGCGGGGGGTCGGATGAGCAGTTCTTC,CASATSGGSDEQFF
NA,TRBV6-6,TRBJ2-2,NA,TGTGCCAGCAGTTACGGGACTTCGAACACCGGGGAGCTGTTTTTT,CASSYGTSNTGELFF
NA,TRBV5-1,TRBJ2-1,NA,TGCGCCAGCAGCTTGAGGGGGAGCTCCTACAATGAGCAGTTCTTC,CASSLRGSSYNEQFF
TRBD2,TRBV9,TRBJ2-2,NA,TGTGCCAGCAGCCCACCTGGTCTAGCGGGGATATTTACCGGGGAGCTGTTTTTT,CASSPPGLAGIFTGELFF
NA,TRBV4-3,TRBJ1-4,NA,TGCGCCAGCAGCCAAGGAGCAGGGGAGAGGACTAATGAAAAACTGTTTTTT,CASSQGAGERTNEKLFF
TRBD1,TRBV6-5,TRBJ1-4,NA,TGTGCCAGCAGTTACTCCTCACAGGGGGGGGAAAAACTGTTTTTT,CASSYSSQGGEKLFF
NA,TRBV29-1,TRBJ1-1,NA,TGCAGCGTTGTTGGAGGGAACACTGAAGCTTTCTTT,CSVVGGNTEAFF
NA,TRBV9,TRBJ1-1,NA,TGTGCCAGCAGCGTAGTAACAGGGTTCATCACTGAAGCTTTCTTT,CASSVVTGFITEAFF
TRBD1,TRBV7-2,TRBJ1-2,few,TGTGCCAGCAACATCGAAACCGGGACAGGGGGCGCGTTTAGGGGCTACACCTTC,CASNIETGTGGAFRGYTF
NA,TRBV19,TRBJ1-1,NA,TGTGCCAGTAGTATGATACCAGGCCTTTGGGCTGAAGCTTTCTTT,CASSMIPGLWAEAFF
NA,TRBV21-1,TRBJ1-1,NA,TGTGCCAGCAAACTTCGTTTACAGTCGAACACTGAAGCTTTCTTT,CASKLRLQSNTEAFF
NA,TRBV29-1,TRBJ1-1,NA,TGCAGCGTTGAGATCGGGACAACTGAAGCTTTCTTT,CSVEIGTTEAFF
TRBD2,TRBV18,TRBJ2-3,NA,TGTGCCAGCTCGCAACTAGCGGGGGTAACAGATACGCAGTATTTT,CASSQLAGVTDTQYF